Below are 29 T cell receptor beta chains sequenced from a single sample in a study of PD-1 blockade in classical Hodgkin lymphoma. Libraries were prepared by immunoSEQ multiplex PCR; TCRdb keeps only in-frame clonotypes and omits some of them. The table has some 84,000 clones, roughly 89% seen once. Brentuximab vedotin exposure varied among the patients, all of whom had relapsed after autologous stem cell transplantation. This sample comprised peripheral blood mononuclear cells (PBMCs), obtained at baseline. These receptor sequences come from a human donor with classical Hodgkin lymphoma.

This rearrangement joins TRBV5-1 to TRBJ2-1; D is uncertain. Trimming cost V 0 bases and J 3 bases, with 10 bases left between them. Germline V CDR1 and CDR2: SGHRS, YFSETQ. This CDR3 is 15 amino acids long. This chain's CDR3 is CASSLAGYSYNEQFF. The CDR3 nucleotides read TGCGCCAGCAGCTTGGCCGGGTATAGCTACAATGAGCAGTTCTTC.

The CDR3 nucleotides read TGCGCCAGCAACGGCAGATACACAGATACGCAGTATTTT. This sequence encodes CASNGRYTDTQYF. The genes are TRBV10-2 and TRBJ2-3; D remains ambiguous. Germline values: CDR1 WSHSY, CDR2 SAAADI. The ends were cut back, 7 bases at V and 2 bases at J, with 10 bases in the middle. The CDR3 is 13 amino acids.

As for this clone: Other DNA sequences within the sample encode an identical CDR3. The chain uses TRBV11-2 and TRBJ2-7; D not resolved. The germline CDR1 and CDR2 sequences are SGHAT and FQNNGV. V gave up 0 bases and J gave up 1 base, with 4 bases separating them. The CDR3 extends over 13 amino acids. Here the CDR3 reads CASSLDRSYEQYF. In DNA, the CDR3 is TGTGCCAGCAGCTTAGACAGATCCTACGAGCAGTACTTC.

V gene TRBV19 combines with J gene TRBJ2-1, with 7 bases aligning to TRBD2. The CDR3 spans 15 residues. The V gene end was trimmed by 3 bases and the J gene end by 3 bases; junction bases not matched to a gene: 5. In germline, CDR1 is LNHDA, CDR2 SQIVND (reference sequence). The CDR3 coding sequence is TGTGCCAGTAGTATGGGCGGGGACTACTACAATGAGCAGTTCTTC. Translation: CASSMGGDYYNEQFF.

This sequence joins TRBV18 and TRBJ1-2, with TRBD1 as a possible D gene (6 bases). V dropped 4 bases and J dropped 4 bases, with 16 bases sitting between them. The CDR3 consists of 15 residues. CDR1 and CDR2 (germline): KGHSH, LQKENI. The CDR3 bases are TGTGCCAGCTCACTCCGACAGGCAGAACCCTATGGCTACACCTTC. Amino acids: CASSLRQAEPYGYTF.

This clone was counted once. V and J are TRBV25-1 and TRBJ1-2, with 8 bases aligning to TRBD1. Trimming removed 8 bases from V and 5 bases from J; junction bases left unmatched: 7. Germline V gives CDR1 MGHDK, CDR2 SYGVNS. The CDR3 is 13 amino acids. CDR3 DNA sequence: TGTGCCAGCTCCGGACAGGGAGTATATGGCTACACCTTC. This gives the protein CASSGQGVYGYTF.

V is TRBV5-4 and J is TRBJ2-7; D call uncertain. The CDR3 has 11 amino acids. Germline loops: CDR1 SGHNT, CDR2 YYREEE (reference sequence). V shed 5 bases and J shed 4 bases, with 7 bases lying between them. The CDR3 spells CASSTEYEQYF. The CDR3 region has the DNA TGTGCCAGCAGTACAGAGTACGAGCAGTACTTC.

V is TRBV7-2 and J is TRBJ1-1; possibly TRBD1 for D (5 bases). The CDR3 has 14 residues. With 5 bases removed from V and 5 bases from J, the gap between germline ends came to 15 bases. CDR1 is SGHTA and CDR2 is FQGNSA in the germline V gene. In nucleotides, the CDR3 is TGTGCCAGCAGCCAGGGTCCGCGACGGACTGAAGCTTTCTTT. This encodes CASSQGPRRTEAFF.

The genes are TRBV7-2 and TRBJ2-3; 9 bases line up with TRBD2. Per the germline V gene, CDR1 is SGHTA and CDR2 is FQGNSA. J lost 13 bases, V lost 5 bases, and 4 bases had no gene match. This CDR3 has 11 residues. The CDR3 region has the DNA TGTGCCAGCAGCCTGACTAGCGGAAAGTATTTT. It codes for CASSLTSGKYF.

V and J are TRBV5-6 and TRBJ2-5; D gene ambiguous. V dropped 0 bases and J dropped 1 base, with 10 bases sitting between them. Looked up from germline, CDR1 is SGHDT and CDR2 is YYEEEE. The CDR3 has 15 residues. The DNA for the CDR3 is TGTGCCAGCAGCTTGGGCGTGGTGGCCCAAGAGACCCAGTACTTC. Translated: CASSLGVVAQETQYF.

The chain links TRBV2 to TRBJ1-2, with TRBD1 matching over 7 bases. The CDR3 loop spans 13 amino acids. CDR1 SNHLY and CDR2 FYNNEI come from the germline V gene. Germline trimming cut 8 bases from V and 0 bases from J; bases unmatched to any gene: 3. CDR3 residues: CASGTAPNYGYTF. In DNA, the CDR3 is TGTGCCAGCGGGACAGCTCCTAACTATGGCTACACCTTC. The full variable domain, in which reference TRBV2 and TRBJ1-2 provide the parts outside the CDR3, is EPEVTQTPSHQVTQMGQEVILRCVPISNHLYFYWYRQILGQKVEFLVSFYNNEISEKSEIFDDQFSVERPDGSNFTLKIRSTKLEDSAMYFCASGTAPNYGYTFGSGTRLTVV.

J is TRBJ1-1 and V is TRBV9, with D unclear. The CDR3 length is 14 residues. CDR1 is SGDLS, CDR2 YYNGEE, per germline. V lost 0 bases, J lost 0 bases, and 6 bases lay in between. CDR3 in amino acids: CASSVAQLNTEAFF. CDR3 in DNA: TGTGCCAGCAGCGTAGCACAGTTGAACACTGAAGCTTTCTTT.

The chain links TRBV11-3 to TRBJ1-1; 7 bases are shared with TRBD1. Trimming removed 5 bases from V and 4 bases from J; junction bases left unmatched: 7. CDR1 is SGHNT and CDR2 is YENEEA in the germline V gene. The CDR3 loop spans 14 amino acids. In DNA form, the CDR3 reads TGTGCCAGCAGCCCGACAGGGTTAGGCACTGAAGCTTTCTTT. This gives the protein CASSPTGLGTEAFF. The variable domain in full, with the rest retrieved from reference TRBV11-3 and TRBJ1-1, is EAGVVQSPRYKIIEKKQPVAFWCNPISGHNTLYWYLQNLGQGPELLIRYENEEAVDDSQLPKDRFSAERLKGVDSTLKIQPAELGDSAVYLCASSPTGLGTEAFFGQGTRLTVV.

The CDR3 DNA reads as TGTGCCAGCAGCTTGGCTAGCGGGGGTCCCACCGGGGAGCTGTTTTTT. Protein: CASSLASGGPTGELFF. The rearrangement uses TRBV7-9 and TRBJ2-2; TRBD2 agrees at 10 bases. Per germline, CDR1 SEHNR and CDR2 FQNEAQ (reference sequence). CDR3 length equals 16 residues. With 3 bases clipped from V and 4 bases from J, the junction kept 5 bases outside the gene matches.

The chain carries TRBV11-3 and TRBJ2-1; TRBD1 is a possible D gene (5 bases). V was shortened by 3 bases and J by 2 bases, with 11 bases between the two germline ends. The length of the CDR3 is 15 residues. The V gene's germline CDR1 is SGHNT and CDR2 YENEEA. CDR3 amino acids: CASSFDRGPYNEQFF. As DNA, the CDR3 is TGTGCCAGCAGCTTCGATAGGGGCCCCTACAATGAGCAGTTCTTC.

The chain is built from TRBV7-2 and TRBJ2-5, with 11 bases fitting TRBD2. V lost 1 base, J lost 4 bases, and 5 bases stayed unmatched. Per the germline V gene, CDR1 is SGHTA and CDR2 is FQGNSA. There are 16 residues in the CDR3. The CDR3 DNA is TGTGCCAGCAGCTTAGAACTAGCGGGAGTGTCAGAGACCCAGTACTTC. Translated, it gives CASSLELAGVSETQYF. Drawing the rest from reference TRBV7-2 and TRBJ2-5, the complete variable domain is GAGVSQSPSNKVTEKGKDVELRCDPISGHTALYWYRQSLGQGLEFLIYFQGNSAPDKSGLPSDRFSAERTGGSVSTLTIQRTQQEDSAVYLCASSLELAGVSETQYFGPGTRLLVL.

With regard to this clone: The identical CDR3 is also encoded by other nucleotide sequences in the sample. V and J are TRBV7-2 and TRBJ2-5, with TRBD2 matching 9 bases. This CDR3 contains 14 residues. Trimming removed 2 bases from V and 2 bases from J; junction bases left unmatched: 0. CDR1 and CDR2 (germline): SGHTA, FQGNSA. DNA of the CDR3: TGTGCCAGCAGCTTACTAGCGGGACAAGAGACCCAGTACTTC. This translates into CASSLLAGQETQYF.

The chain combines TRBV5-8 with TRBJ2-5; D uncertain. The germline CDR1 and CDR2 sequences are SGHTS and YDEGEE. This CDR3 is built from 13 residues. V was clipped by 0 bases and J by 8 bases, with 11 bases between them. CDR3 sequence (DNA): TGTGCCAGCAGCTTGGGAGAGCAGTATACCCAGTACTTC. It yields the protein CASSLGEQYTQYF.

This clone is a singleton in its sample. The chain uses TRBV19 and TRBJ2-3; no definite D call. CDR1 is LNHDA and CDR2 is SQIVND in the germline V gene (reference sequence). The V end lost 7 bases, the J end lost 4 bases, and 12 bases lay between the germline ends. This CDR3 is built from 13 residues. Written as DNA, the CDR3 is TGTGCCAGTACTCCGGTAACCCCAGATACGCAGTATTTT. Encoded protein: CASTPVTPDTQYF.

The CDR3 loop reads CSVDRGGHEQYF. The DNA for the CDR3 is TGCAGCGTTGACAGGGGGGGCCACGAGCAGTACTTC. The chain has TRBV29-1 and TRBJ2-7; either TRBD1 or TRBD2 may fit D (7 bases each). Trimming took off 3 bases at V and 5 bases at J, with 11 bases between the two ends. Germline CDR1 is SQVTM and CDR2 is ANQGSEA. The CDR3 contains 12 residues.

The gene calls are TRBV6-5 and TRBJ2-2; 7 nucleotides agree with TRBD2. The CDR3 extends over 16 amino acids. The V gene end was trimmed by 2 bases and the J gene end by 3 bases; junction bases not matched to a gene: 6. Germline CDR1 and CDR2: MNHEY and SVGAGI. The CDR3 DNA follows: TGTGCCAGCAGTTACCAGTCCCTAGCGGACACCGGGGAGCTGTTTTTT. Protein sequence: CASSYQSLADTGELFF.

As to this clone: The same CDR3 arises from other DNA sequences in this sample as well. The V call is TRBV6-6, the J call TRBJ2-3; 8 bases agree with TRBD1. The CDR3 spans 15 residues. CDR1 is MNHNY, CDR2 SVGAGI, per germline (reference sequence). V lost 0 bases and J lost 3; bases outside the gene matches: 2. This chain's CDR3 is CASSYSNRGTDTQYF. The CDR3 DNA sequence: TGTGCCAGCAGTTACTCGAACAGGGGGACAGATACGCAGTATTTT.

This rearrangement joins TRBV4-1 to TRBJ2-3, with TRBD2 as a possible D gene (5 bases). The V gene lost 3 bases and the J gene lost 0 bases, with 13 bases spanning the gap. CDR3 size: 16 residues. The germline CDR1 and CDR2 sequences are MGHRA and YSYEKL. The CDR3 protein is CASSQLAVQSTDTQYF. CDR3 sequence (DNA): TGCGCCAGCAGCCAGCTAGCCGTCCAGAGCACAGATACGCAGTATTTT.

The chain carries TRBV19 and TRBJ2-2; no definite D call. Germline V CDR1 and CDR2: LNHDA, SQIVND (reference sequence). V dropped 6 bases and J dropped 1 base, with 6 bases sitting between them. CDR3 length: 13 amino acids. CDR3 sequence (DNA): TGTGCCAGTAGGAAGGGGAACACCGGGGAGCTGTTTTTT. Its protein is CASRKGNTGELFF.

This chain connects TRBV2 to TRBJ1-4; the D is unclear. This CDR3 spans 17 amino acids. Germline-derived CDR1 and CDR2 are SNHLY and FYNNEI. V lost 8 bases, J lost 0 bases, and 19 bases lay in between. The CDR3 DNA follows: TGTGCCAGCGGAGTACAACATGGAAGGGCAACTAATGAAAAACTGTTTTTT. Translating gives CASGVQHGRATNEKLFF.

The chain recombines TRBV7-9 with TRBJ2-2, with D hard to call. The CDR3 is 13 amino acids. The V end was cut by 5 bases, the J end by 3 bases, with 7 bases between. Looked up from germline, CDR1 is SEHNR and CDR2 is FQNEAQ (reference sequence). CDR3 in amino acids: CASSRPDTGELFF. Written as DNA, the CDR3 is TGTGCCAGCAGCAGACCGGACACCGGGGAGCTGTTTTTT.

A word on this clone: This same CDR3 is encoded by further DNA sequences in the sample. The chain joins TRBV7-9 to TRBJ2-7, with D tentatively TRBD1 or TRBD2 (5 bases each). V shed 5 bases and J shed 0 bases, with 8 bases lying between them. In germline, CDR1 is SEHNR, CDR2 FQNEAQ (reference sequence). CDR3 length equals 13 residues. CDR3 sequence reads: CASSPGTSYEQYF. The CDR3 coding sequence is TGTGCCAGCAGCCCGGGGACCTCCTACGAGCAGTACTTC.

The chain employs TRBV27 and TRBJ1-2, with 9 bases matching TRBD1. The germline V gene has CDR1 MNHEY and CDR2 SMNVEV (reference sequence). This CDR3 has 15 residues. Trimming took 3 bases from V and 2 from J; bases not matched to a gene: 4. CDR3 loop: CASSLGTGFNYGYTF. The CDR3 bases are TGTGCCAGCAGTTTGGGGACAGGGTTCAACTATGGCTACACCTTC.

The chain uses TRBV10-1 and TRBJ2-7; TRBD2 matches 9 bases. J gave up 6 bases and V 3 bases, and 9 bases lay outside the gene matches. This CDR3 has 15 amino acids. Germline V gives CDR1 WNHNN, CDR2 SYGVQD (reference sequence). The DNA of the CDR3 is TGCGCCAGCAGTGACCCTAGCGGGATTGGGGCCGAGCAGTACTTC. Residues: CASSDPSGIGAEQYF.